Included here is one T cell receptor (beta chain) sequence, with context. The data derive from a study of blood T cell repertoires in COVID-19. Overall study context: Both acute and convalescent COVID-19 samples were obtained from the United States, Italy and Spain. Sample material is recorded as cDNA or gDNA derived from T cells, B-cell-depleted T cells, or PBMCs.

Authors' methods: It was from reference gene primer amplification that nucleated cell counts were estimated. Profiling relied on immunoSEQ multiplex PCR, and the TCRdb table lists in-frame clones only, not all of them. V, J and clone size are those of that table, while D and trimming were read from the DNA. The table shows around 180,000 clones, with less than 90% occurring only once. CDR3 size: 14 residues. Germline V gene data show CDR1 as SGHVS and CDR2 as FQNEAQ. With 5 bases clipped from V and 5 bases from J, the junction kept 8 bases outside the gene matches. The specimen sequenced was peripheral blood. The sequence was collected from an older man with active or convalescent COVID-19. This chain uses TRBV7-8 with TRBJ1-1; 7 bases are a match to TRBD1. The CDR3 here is CASSTTGAGTEAFF. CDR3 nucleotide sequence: TGTGCCAGCAGCACCACAGGGGCGGGTACTGAAGCTTTCTTT.